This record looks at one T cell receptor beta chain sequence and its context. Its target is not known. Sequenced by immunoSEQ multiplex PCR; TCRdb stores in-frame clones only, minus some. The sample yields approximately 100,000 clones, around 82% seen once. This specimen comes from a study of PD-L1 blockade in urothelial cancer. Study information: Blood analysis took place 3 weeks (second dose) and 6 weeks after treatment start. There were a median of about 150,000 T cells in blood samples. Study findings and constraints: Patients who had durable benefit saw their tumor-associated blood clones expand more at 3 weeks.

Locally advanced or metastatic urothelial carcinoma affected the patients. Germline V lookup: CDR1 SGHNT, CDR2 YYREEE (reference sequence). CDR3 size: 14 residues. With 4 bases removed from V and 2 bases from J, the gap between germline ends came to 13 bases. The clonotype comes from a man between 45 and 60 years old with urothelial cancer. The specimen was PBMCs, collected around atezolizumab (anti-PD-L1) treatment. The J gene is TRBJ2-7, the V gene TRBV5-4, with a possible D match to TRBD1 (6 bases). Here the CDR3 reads CASSLGAGAYEQYF. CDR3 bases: TGTGCCAGCAGCCTCGGGGCAGGGGCCTACGAGCAGTACTTC.